One sample yielded the 29 T cell receptor beta chains listed below, sequenced in a study of blood T cell repertoires in COVID-19. Sequencing was performed with immunoSEQ multiplex PCR; in TCRdb, only in-frame clones are kept and a portion is missing. The top ten hold about 3% of the sample, which has about 400,000 clones, 70% to 90% seen once. The sequenced sample consisted of peripheral blood. These receptors originate from a human donor in a cohort sampled during active COVID-19.

The chain is built from TRBV19 and TRBJ2-3, with a possible D match to TRBD2 (5 bases). Germline lookup yields CDR1 LNHDA and CDR2 SQIVND (reference sequence). The CDR3 has 15 amino acids. Trimming took 1 base from V and 6 from J, leaving 14 bases between them. The CDR3 DNA sequence: TGTGCCAGTAGTATAGCCCGATATGGGGAGGATACGCAGTATTTT. This codes for CASSIARYGEDTQYF.

This sequence joins TRBV24-1 and TRBJ1-1; D possibly corresponds to TRBD1 (5 bases). The V gene's germline CDR1 is KGHDR and CDR2 SFDVKD. The CDR3 is made up of 16 amino acids. Trimming left V 7 bases short and J 1 base short, with 18 bases between. For the CDR3, the DNA is TGTGCCACCAGACCCCCCAGGGCAGTGGAGAACACTGAAGCTTTCTTT. This sequence encodes CATRPPRAVENTEAFF.

The chain has TRBV7-6 and TRBJ2-3; 11 positions agree with TRBD1. The junction had 6 bases not matched to a gene; V was cut back by 4 bases and J by 3 bases. The CDR3 runs to 16 residues. CDR1 and CDR2 (germline): SGHVS, FNYEAQ. DNA for the CDR3: TGTGCCAGCAGCTCGTTCCGGGACAGGGGGACAGATACGCAGTATTTT. This codes for CASSSFRDRGTDTQYF.

The V call is TRBV5-4, the J call TRBJ2-3, with a tentative D call TRBD1 (6 bases). Trimming shortened V by 6 bases and J by 3 bases, and 14 bases separated the two germline ends. Germline assignment: CDR1 SGHNT and CDR2 YYREEE (reference sequence). This CDR3 contains 14 residues. The CDR3 DNA reads as TGTGCCAGCACAGACAGGTCGGGTACAGATACGCAGTATTTT. Its protein is CASTDRSGTDTQYF. The full variable domain, rest sourced from reference TRBV5-4 and TRBJ2-3, is ETGVTQSPTHLIKTRGQQVTLRCSSQSGHNTVSWYQQALGQGPQFIFQYYREEENGRGNFPPRFSGLQFPNYSSELNVNALELDDSALYLCASTDRSGTDTQYFGPGTRLTVL.

This clone showed up just once. The chain carries TRBV28 and TRBJ1-1, with 8 bases fitting TRBD1. V lost 5 bases and J lost 0; bases outside the gene matches: 5. This CDR3 comprises 15 residues. The germline CDR1 and CDR2 sequences are MDHEN and SYDVKM. CDR3 nucleotide sequence: TGTGCCAGCAGTCCGATGGACAGGGTGAACACTGAAGCTTTCTTT. Its protein product is CASSPMDRVNTEAFF.

The chain links TRBV11-3 to TRBJ1-6, with a tentative D call TRBD1 (5 bases). The CDR3 spans 15 residues. Germline V gene sequence: CDR1 SGHNT, CDR2 YENEEA. The V end was cut by 5 bases, the J end by 10 bases, with 18 bases between. Written as DNA, the CDR3 is TGTGCCAGCAGCCTTAGGCAAACAGGTCCCTCACCCCTCCACTTT. Amino acids: CASSLRQTGPSPLHF.

The V call is TRBV19, the J call TRBJ2-3; TRBD1 matches at 7 bases. Germline V gene data show CDR1 as LNHDA and CDR2 as SQIVND (reference sequence). There are 14 residues in the CDR3. Trimming cost V 7 bases and J 2 bases; bases outside gene matches: 6. CDR3 in amino acids: CASTRDSNTDTQYF. CDR3 in DNA: TGTGCCAGTACGAGGGACAGCAACACAGATACGCAGTATTTT.

CDR3 sequence reads: CASAGQVNIQYF. CDR3 sequence (DNA): TGTGCCAGCGCGGGACAGGTAAACATTCAGTACTTC. This chain links TRBV12-3 or TRBV12-4 with TRBJ2-4; 8 bases agree with TRBD1. Trimming removed 8 bases from V and 6 bases from J; junction bases left unmatched: 3. The CDR3 has 12 amino acids.

The rearrangement uses TRBV10-3 and TRBJ1-1, with TRBD1 identical over 8 bases. Unmatched junction bases numbered 11, after V lost 11 bases and J lost 6 bases. Germline lookup yields CDR1 ENHRY and CDR2 SYGVKD. The CDR3 length is 13 residues. The CDR3 DNA reads as TGTGCCCTCAAGGAGGACAGGGAATCTGAAGCTTTCTTT. Protein sequence: CALKEDRESEAFF.

The J gene is TRBJ2-1, the V gene TRBV9; 9 nucleotides line up with TRBD2. Germline CDR1 reads SGDLS; CDR2 reads YYNGEE. CDR3 length: 16 residues. V was pared by 4 bases and J by 5 bases, with 10 bases of the junction left unmatched. CDR3 amino acids: CASSPLGREGNNEQFF. The CDR3 bases are TGTGCCAGCAGCCCGCTGGGGCGGGAGGGTAACAATGAGCAGTTCTTC.

The chain joins TRBV20-1 to TRBJ2-7; 7 nucleotides align to TRBD2. The CDR3 sequence is 11 residues long. Per the germline V gene, CDR1 is DFQATT and CDR2 is SNEGSKA (reference sequence). With V trimmed by 7 bases and J by 2 bases, 2 bases remained unmatched. The CDR3 loop reads CSGLATYEQYF. CDR3 DNA sequence: TGCAGTGGACTAGCTACCTACGAGCAGTACTTC.

J is TRBJ2-6 and V is TRBV2; possible D gene TRBD2, 5 bases. The CDR3 is 17 amino acids. Germline assignment: CDR1 SNHLY and CDR2 FYNNEI. V lost 7 bases and J 0 bases, leaving 16 bases between the germline ends. Here the CDR3 DNA reads TGTGCCAGCACCCCGAGGGTAGGGTCCTCTGGGGCCAACGTCCTGACTTTC. It yields the protein CASTPRVGSSGANVLTF. The full variable domain, completed using reference TRBV2 and TRBJ2-6, is EPEVTQTPSHQVTQMGQEVILRCVPISNHLYFYWYRQILGQKVEFLVSFYNNEISEKSEIFDDQFSVERPDGSNFTLKIRSTKLEDSAMYFCASTPRVGSSGANVLTFGAGSRLTVL.

The chain carries TRBV3-1 (or the pseudogene TRBV3-2) and TRBJ2-5, with a weak D call TRBD2 (6 bases). Germline V gene data show CDR1 as LGHDT and CDR2 as YNNKEL (reference sequence). The germline V and J ends were trimmed by 1 base and 14 bases, with 14 bases remaining between them. The CDR3 contains 12 residues. CDR3 residues: CASSQVGTSKYF. The CDR3 DNA follows: TGTGCCAGCAGCCAAGTGGGTACTAGCAAATACTTC.

V is TRBV7-9 and J is TRBJ2-3; 10 nucleotides align to TRBD2. Unmatched junction bases numbered 2, after V lost 5 bases and J lost 3 bases. Per the germline V gene, CDR1 is SEHNR and CDR2 is FQNEAQ (reference sequence). The CDR3 totals 14 residues. The CDR3 here is CASSQGLATDTQYF. CDR3 nucleotide sequence: TGTGCCAGCAGCCAGGGACTAGCGACAGATACGCAGTATTTT.

This chain links TRBV6-5 with TRBJ2-2, with a tentative D call TRBD1 (6 bases). Germline assignment: CDR1 MNHEY and CDR2 SVGAGI. The V end lost 5 bases, the J end lost 1 base, and 11 bases lay between the germline ends. The CDR3 spans 15 residues. Here the CDR3 reads CASSLPGQNTGELFF. The CDR3 DNA reads TGTGCCAGCAGTCTTCCGGGACAGAACACCGGGGAGCTGTTTTTT.

V is TRBV30 and J is TRBJ2-3; 11 bases align to TRBD1. Germline CDR1 reads GTSNPN; CDR2 reads SVGIG (reference sequence). CDR3 length equals 13 residues. V lost 7 bases, J lost 3 bases, and 3 bases stayed unmatched. The CDR3 sequence: CASGQGVTDTQYF. CDR3 nucleotide sequence: TGTGCCTCGGGACAGGGGGTAACAGATACGCAGTATTTT.

The V call is TRBV6-5, the J call TRBJ2-7, with 9 bases lining up with TRBD1. This CDR3 has 16 amino acids. With 2 bases clipped from V and 3 bases from J, the junction kept 8 bases outside the gene matches. Germline CDR1 reads MNHEY; CDR2 reads SVGAGI. In DNA, the CDR3 is TGTGCCAGCAGTTACGGGATGAGGACAGGGGTCTACGAGCAGTACTTC. Amino acids: CASSYGMRTGVYEQYF.

The chain uses TRBV4-1 and TRBJ2-7; 16 bases agree with TRBD2. CDR1 is MGHRA and CDR2 is YSYEKL in the germline V gene. V gave up 4 bases and J gave up 0 bases; unmatched junction bases: 6. This CDR3 contains 18 residues. CDR3 DNA: TGCGCCAGCAGCCGCCGGGGACTAGCGGGAGGGTCCTCCTACGAGCAGTACTTC. Encoded protein: CASSRRGLAGGSSYEQYF.

This chain uses TRBV6-5 with TRBJ1-4; 9 bases fit TRBD1. CDR3 length equals 14 residues. Germline CDR1 is MNHEY and CDR2 is SVGAGI. V shed 6 bases and J 7 bases; nucleotides not matched to a gene: 6. CDR3 amino acids: CASSITGGGEKLFF. As DNA, the CDR3 is TGTGCCAGCAGCATCACAGGGGGCGGTGAAAAACTGTTTTTT.

In its sample, this clone was seen a few times. This chain connects TRBV19 to TRBJ2-3, with TRBD2 matching over 16 bases. Trimming at V came to 3 bases and at J to 3 bases, leaving 3 bases not matched to a gene. The CDR3 totals 17 residues. CDR1 and CDR2 (germline): LNHDA, SQIVND (reference sequence). The CDR3 is CASSMGLAGGRTDTQYF. The CDR3 bases are TGTGCCAGTAGTATGGGACTAGCGGGGGGGCGTACAGATACGCAGTATTTT.

This clone was counted a single time. V usage is TRBV27 and J usage is TRBJ2-4; 10 bases fit TRBD2. The CDR3 sequence is 16 residues long. Germline trimming cut 5 bases from V and 7 bases from J; bases unmatched to any gene: 11. From germline, CDR1 is MNHEY and CDR2 SMNVEV (reference sequence). The CDR3 DNA sequence: TGTGCCAGCAGTACCTTAGCGGGAGGCTATAGTAACATTCAGTACTTC. This encodes CASSTLAGGYSNIQYF.

This clone was seen just once. The rearrangement joins TRBV12-5 to TRBJ2-3, with 7 bases that match TRBD2. There are 15 residues in the CDR3. V lost 9 bases, J lost 2 bases, and 11 bases stayed unmatched. Looked up from germline, CDR1 is LGHNT and CDR2 is FRNRAP. Here the CDR3 reads CASQRGEGLTDTQYF. DNA of the CDR3: TGTGCTAGCCAACGAGGGGAGGGCCTCACAGATACGCAGTATTTT.

V is TRBV5-1 and J is TRBJ1-1; D gene uncertain. Germline loops: CDR1 SGHRS, CDR2 YFSETQ. Trimming removed 5 bases from V and 1 base from J, with 15 bases in between. The length of the CDR3 is 15 residues. The CDR3, as DNA: TGCGCCAGCAGTTCATCCGGGTGGCAGAACACTGAAGCTTTCTTT. This gives the protein CASSSSGWQNTEAFF.

V is TRBV28 and J is TRBJ2-7; TRBD1 aligns across 10 bases. The CDR3 covers 15 residues. From germline, CDR1 is MDHEN and CDR2 SYDVKM. The V and J ends lost 7 bases and 3 bases, in that order; junction bases with no gene match: 9. The CDR3 DNA is TGTGCCAGCACCTCCTGGACAGGGGGAAACTACGAGCAGTACTTC. This sequence encodes CASTSWTGGNYEQYF.

CDR3 coding DNA: TGTGCCAGCAGTGAACATTCCCGAGGCGCTAACTATGGCTACACCTTC. This encodes CASSEHSRGANYGYTF. The J gene is TRBJ1-2, the V gene TRBV6-1, with no clear D. Trimming took 2 bases from V and 0 from J, leaving 13 bases between them. The CDR3 spans 16 residues. Per germline, CDR1 MNHNS and CDR2 SASEGT.

The V call is TRBV10-3, the J call TRBJ1-1, with a weak D call TRBD1 (6 bases). Germline CDR1 reads ENHRY; CDR2 reads SYGVKD. V dropped 11 bases and J dropped 1 base, with 14 bases sitting between them. CDR3 length equals 13 residues. The CDR3 sequence: CASHQDRNTEAFF. The DNA of the CDR3 is TGTGCCTCACATCAGGACAGGAACACTGAAGCTTTCTTT.

The rearrangement joins TRBV7-8 to TRBJ1-6; 7 positions agree with TRBD1. Trimming at V came to 5 bases and at J to 8 bases, leaving 3 bases not matched to a gene. Per the germline V gene, CDR1 is SGHVS and CDR2 is FQNEAQ. This CDR3 is built from 13 residues. The CDR3 coding sequence is TGTGCCAGCAGCCAGACAGGGTATTCACCCCTCCACTTT. It encodes CASSQTGYSPLHF.

This rearrangement joins TRBV5-6 to TRBJ2-1, with a weak D call TRBD1 (6 bases). With 2 bases removed from V and 3 bases from J, the gap between germline ends came to 9 bases. Germline CDR1 reads SGHDT; CDR2 reads YYEEEE. The CDR3 runs 14 residues. CDR3 nucleotides: TGTGCCAGCAGCTTCCTAGGGGGCTACAATGAGCAGTTCTTC. Its protein product is CASSFLGGYNEQFF. Supplemented by reference TRBV5-6 and TRBJ2-1, the full variable domain reads DAGVTQSPTHLIKTRGQQVTLRCSPKSGHDTVSWYQQALGQGPQFIFQYYEEEERQRGNFPDRFSGHQFPNYSSELNVNALLLGDSALYLCASSFLGGYNEQFFGPGTRLTVL.

This rearrangement joins TRBV9 to TRBJ2-5; 12 bases line up with TRBD2. J lost 6 bases, V lost 4 bases, and 10 bases had no gene match. Germline CDR1 SGDLS, CDR2 YYNGEE. The CDR3 consists of 16 residues. CDR3: CASSQSGTSGLQTQYF. The CDR3 DNA is TGTGCCAGCAGCCAATCCGGGACTAGCGGGTTGCAGACCCAGTACTTC.